These 12 T cell receptor beta chains originate from one sample sequenced in a study of blood T cell repertoires in COVID-19. Libraries were prepared by immunoSEQ multiplex PCR; TCRdb keeps only in-frame clonotypes and omits some of them. This table has tens of thousands of clones, about 76% appearing once. The sequencing input was peripheral blood. These receptors all stem from a man between 65 and 85 years old with active or convalescent COVID-19.

V usage is TRBV14 and J usage is TRBJ1-2; 7 bases map to TRBD1. The V segment lost 5 bases and the J segment 2 bases; nucleotides outside the gene matches: 8. Germline CDR1 SGHDN, CDR2 FVKESK. The CDR3 is made up of 15 amino acids. CDR3 coding DNA: TGTGCCAGCAGCTCCGTCGGGACAGTGAACTATGGCTACACCTTC. Translating gives CASSSVGTVNYGYTF.

The chain employs TRBV11-2 and TRBJ1-3; no firm D call. Trimming left V 1 base short and J 3 bases short, with 13 bases between. Germline-derived CDR1 and CDR2 are SGHAT and FQNNGV. The CDR3 loop spans 16 amino acids. CDR3 DNA sequence: TGTGCCAGCAGCTTAGGGCACGGCGGGGTTGGAAACACCATATATTTT. Its translation is CASSLGHGGVGNTIYF.

The chain is built from TRBV4-1 and TRBJ2-3, with TRBD1 matching 7 bases. Trimming removed 0 bases from V and 6 bases from J; junction bases left unmatched: 6. The CDR3 covers 15 residues. Germline V gene sequence: CDR1 MGHRA, CDR2 YSYEKL. CDR3 nucleotides: TGCGCCAGCAGCCAAGAAGACAGGGTCACCGATACGCAGTATTTT. This codes for CASSQEDRVTDTQYF.

This chain links TRBV30 with TRBJ2-7; TRBD1 aligns across 9 bases. Trimming removed 3 bases from V and 4 bases from J; junction bases left unmatched: 13. Germline V lookup: CDR1 GTSNPN, CDR2 SVGIG (reference sequence). CDR3 length equals 16 residues. CDR3 sequence (DNA): TGTGCCTGGAGAGACCCCCGACAGGGGGTTATTTACGAGCAGTACTTC. Protein sequence: CAWRDPRQGVIYEQYF.

J is TRBJ1-1 and V is TRBV19; 10 nucleotides agree with TRBD1. The germline CDR1 and CDR2 sequences are LNHDA and SQIVND (reference sequence). V dropped 5 bases and J dropped 5; count of bases not matched to a gene: 2. The CDR3 length is 13 residues. CDR3 DNA sequence: TGTGCCAGTAGTTCGGACAGGGGGACTGAAGCTTTCTTT. It yields the protein CASSSDRGTEAFF. Complete variable domain (other parts from reference TRBV19 and TRBJ1-1): DGGITQSPKYLFRKEGQNVTLSCEQNLNHDAMYWYRQDPGQGLRLIYYSQIVNDFQKGDIAEGYSVSREKKESFPLTVTSAQKNPTAFYLCASSSDRGTEAFFGQGTRLTVV.

In this sample, this clone turned up a few times. The chain employs TRBV19 and TRBJ1-1; TRBD1 might be the D (6 bases). V was trimmed by 4 bases and J by 10 bases, leaving 25 bases between them. The length of the CDR3 is 16 residues. The germline CDR1 and CDR2 sequences are LNHDA and SQIVND (reference sequence). The CDR3 sequence: CASSRIIQGLEWVAFF. Here the CDR3 DNA reads TGTGCCAGTAGTAGAATTATACAGGGCCTCGAATGGGTAGCTTTCTTT.

CDR3 nucleotides: TGTGCCAGCTCACCTCGGCGGGACAGGTGGAGCGAGCAGTACTTC. It is translated as CASSPRRDRWSEQYF. This rearrangement joins TRBV18 to TRBJ2-7; 8 nucleotides line up with TRBD1. This CDR3 contains 15 residues. CDR1 and CDR2 from the germline V gene are KGHSH and LQKENI. Germline trimming cut 3 bases from V and 6 bases from J; bases unmatched to any gene: 10.

This clone was found many times. This chain links TRBV24-1 with TRBJ1-2; D unresolved. The ends were cut back, 9 bases at V and 8 bases at J, with 9 bases in the middle. Germline loops: CDR1 KGHDR, CDR2 SFDVKD. The CDR3 runs 10 residues. CDR3 sequence reads: CATGEGGYTF. The CDR3 DNA is TGTGCCACCGGAGAGGGCGGCTACACCTTC.

This clone came up a few times. The J gene is TRBJ2-7, the V gene TRBV7-9; 9 nucleotides agree with TRBD1. V lost 5 bases and J lost 6; bases outside the gene matches: 8. Looked up from germline, CDR1 is SEHNR and CDR2 is FQNEAQ (reference sequence). The CDR3 is 14 amino acids. Written as DNA, the CDR3 is TGTGCCAGCAGCGTTCCGGGACAGGGCACCGAGCAGTACTTC. Its translation is CASSVPGQGTEQYF.

The chain combines TRBV25-1 with TRBJ1-1, with D possibly TRBD1 on 6 matching bases. Looked up from germline, CDR1 is MGHDK and CDR2 is SYGVNS. CDR3 size: 13 residues. The V gene lost 6 bases and the J gene lost 1 base, with 9 bases spanning the gap. As DNA, the CDR3 is TGTGCCAGCAGCAAGACAGGGAACACTGAAGCTTTCTTT. Its protein product is CASSKTGNTEAFF.

V gene TRBV6-5 combines with J gene TRBJ1-5; D call uncertain. Germline V gives CDR1 MNHEY, CDR2 SVGAGI. This CDR3 has 13 amino acids. With 6 bases removed from V and 4 bases from J, the gap between germline ends came to 10 bases. Written as DNA, the CDR3 is TGTGCCAGCAGGCCCGGGAGTAATCAGCCCCAGCATTTT. This gives the protein CASRPGSNQPQHF.

The V and J genes are TRBV19 and TRBJ2-1, with a tentative D call TRBD2 (5 bases). The CDR3 has 13 amino acids. Germline CDR1 LNHDA, CDR2 SQIVND (reference sequence). Trimming stripped 3 bases from V and 13 bases from J, with 16 bases between. The CDR3: CASSMRGPGKQFF. CDR3 sequence (DNA): TGTGCCAGTAGTATGCGAGGGCCGGGAAAACAGTTCTTC.